This is a list of T cell receptor beta chains from one sample in a study of T cells expressing NK-cell markers. TCRdb reprocessed the 5' RACE reads and stores each CDR3 protein as one record, lacking DNA. Here the sample table reports 250,000 to 300,000 distinct CDR3 sequences. Sequenced: blood T cells: a sorted CD56 or NKG2C T cell subset, CD4+ or CD8+ T cells, or bulk PBMC T cells (not recorded which). All receptors come from a man aged 18 to 29 in good health. Both conserved end residues are part of each CDR3.

TRBJ2-5,TRBV7-6,CASSQAGLAGLGETQYF
TRBJ1-2,TRBV24-1,CATSDSYGYTF
TRBJ1-6,TRBV28,CASSLWESSSYNSPLHF
TRBJ2-3,TRBV20-1,CSANPLAGSTDTQYF
TRBJ2-2,TRBV6-1,CASSPFNGGRTGELFF
TRBJ1-5,TRBV30,CAWSVGARALQPQHF
TRBJ2-5,TRBV9,CASSKHDWGTGEETQYF
TRBJ1-6,TRBV12-3/TRBV12-4,CASSPGAGGSPLHF
TRBJ2-2,TRBV12-3/TRBV12-4,CASSPVGELFF
TRBJ2-3,TRBV7-8,CASSQPPEDTQYF
TRBJ2-7,TRBV11-2,CASSRGEEQYF
TRBJ2-5,TRBV18,CASSPQWPGGETQYF
TRBJ2-7,TRBV5-4,CASRAWGRRYEQYF
TRBJ1-2,TRBV19,CAGRSGTPPNYGYTF
TRBJ2-5,TRBV6-2/TRBV6-3,CASRNHRDRVVYQETQYF
TRBJ2-5,TRBV5-1,CASSSPIKTSGTATRETQYF
TRBJ2-7,TRBV20-1,CSASKTLTYEQYF